This entry features one T cell receptor (beta chain) sequence. Its antigen is still unknown. The germline V gene has CDR1 SGHTA and CDR2 FQGNSA. The CDR3 consists of 11 residues. The data originate from a study of monozygotic twins with inflammatory bowel disease. General study points: Relative to healthy twins, IBD patients had fewer clonotypes in common with others, a gap that was especially apparent with disease activity. Neither one strong signal nor one clonotype associated with IBD was supported.

UMIs incorporating a 6-nucleotide sample barcode were appended by means of template switching. Amplification used two nested PCRs: around 15 cycles, then approximately 9 cycles, on TCRalpha/TCRbeta cDNA. TCRdb reprocessed the 5' RACE reads and reports one entry per CDR3 protein, with no DNA. With about 160,000 distinct CDR3 sequences in the sample, the ten largest clones hold 2.8%. Input material: blood. This sequence originates from a human donor with ulcerative colitis or Crohn's disease, or a healthy co-twin of an affected twin (not recorded which). The V and J genes are TRBV7-2 and TRBJ1-2. The CDR3 sequence is CASSANYGYTF.